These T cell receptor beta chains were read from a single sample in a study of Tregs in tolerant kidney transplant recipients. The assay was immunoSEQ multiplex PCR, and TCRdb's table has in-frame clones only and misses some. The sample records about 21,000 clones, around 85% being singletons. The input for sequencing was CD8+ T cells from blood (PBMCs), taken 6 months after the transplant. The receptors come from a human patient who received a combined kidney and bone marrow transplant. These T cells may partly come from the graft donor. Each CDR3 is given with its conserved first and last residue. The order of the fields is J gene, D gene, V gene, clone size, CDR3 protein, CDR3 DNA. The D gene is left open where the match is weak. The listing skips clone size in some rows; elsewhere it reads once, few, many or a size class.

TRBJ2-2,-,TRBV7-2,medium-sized,CASSLVGHATGELFF,TGTGCCAGCAGCTTAGTGGGACACGCCACCGGGGAGCTGTTTTTT
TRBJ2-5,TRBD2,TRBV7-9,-,CASSLASGGGETQYF,TGTGCCAGCAGCTTAGCTAGCGGGGGGGGAGAGACCCAGTACTTC
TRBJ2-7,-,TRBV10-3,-,CAISDPNEQYF,TGTGCCATCAGTGACCCCAACGAGCAGTACTTC
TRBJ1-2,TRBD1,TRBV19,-,CASSIWDRGGGYTF,TGTGCCAGTAGTATTTGGGACAGGGGAGGTGGCTACACCTTC
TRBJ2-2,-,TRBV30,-,CAWIEGVGTGELFF,TGTGCCTGGATTGAGGGGGTCGGCACCGGGGAGCTGTTTTTT
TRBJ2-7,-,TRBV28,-,CASISERAGTYEQYF,TGTGCCAGCATTTCGGAGAGGGCGGGGACCTACGAGCAGTACTTC
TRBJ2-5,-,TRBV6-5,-,CASSLKGYAAQYF,TGTGCCAGCAGTTTGAAGGGGTACGCGGCCCAGTACTTC
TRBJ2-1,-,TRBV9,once,CASSVGGTLLGTYNEQFF,TGTGCCAGCAGCGTAGGGGGGACACTCTTGGGGACCTACAATGAGCAGTTCTTC
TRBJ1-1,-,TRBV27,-,CASSFDKATEAFF,TGTGCCAGCAGTTTTGACAAGGCCACTGAAGCTTTCTTT
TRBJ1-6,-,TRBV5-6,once,CAGSLASSSYNSPLPF,TGTGCCGGCAGCTTGGCTTCAAGCTCCTATAATTCCCCCCTCCCCTTT
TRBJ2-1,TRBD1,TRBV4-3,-,CASRENRDSMRSYNEQFF,TGCGCCAGCAGAGAGAACCGGGACAGCATGAGATCCTACAATGAGCAGTTCTTC
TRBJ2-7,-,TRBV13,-,CASSPGRRASYEQYF,TGTGCCAGCAGCCCCGGAAGGAGGGCCTCCTACGAGCAGTACTTC
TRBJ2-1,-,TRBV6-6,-,CASSYEGNEQFF,TGTGCCAGCAGTTACGAGGGAAATGAGCAGTTCTTC
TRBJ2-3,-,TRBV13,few,CASSLGQGSTDTQYF,TGTGCCAGCAGCTTAGGACAGGGAAGCACAGATACGCAGTATTTT
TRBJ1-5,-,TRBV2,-,CASSTGPLLQTYGNQPQHF,TGTGCCAGCAGTACAGGTCCCCTGTTACAAACCTATGGCAATCAGCCCCAGCATTTT
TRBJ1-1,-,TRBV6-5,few,CASSFGTEAFF,TGTGCCAGCAGTTTCGGCACTGAAGCTTTCTTT
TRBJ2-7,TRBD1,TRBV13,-,CASSTDRARYYEQYF,TGTGCCAGCAGCACAGACAGGGCCCGGTACTACGAGCAGTACTTC
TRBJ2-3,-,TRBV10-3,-,CAISPGEWGRTSSTDTQYF,TGTGCCATCAGTCCCGGGGAGTGGGGGCGAACCTCTAGCACAGATACGCAGTATTTT
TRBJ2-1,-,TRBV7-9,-,CASSTRLESFNEQFF,TGTGCCAGCAGCACGCGACTGGAAAGCTTCAATGAGCAGTTCTTC
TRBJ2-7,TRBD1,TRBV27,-,CASSLQGADEQYF,TGTGCCAGCAGTTTACAGGGGGCGGACGAGCAGTACTTC
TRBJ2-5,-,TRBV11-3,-,CASSPGILRSQETQYF,TGTGCCAGCAGCCCTGGAATCCTGCGGAGCCAAGAGACCCAGTACTTC
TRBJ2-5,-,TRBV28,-,CASSLSETQYF,TGTGCCAGCAGTCTATCTGAGACCCAGTACTTC
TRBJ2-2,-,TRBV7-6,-,CASSPRRQNTGELFF,TGTGCCAGCAGCCCCCGGAGGCAGAACACCGGGGAGCTGTTTTTT
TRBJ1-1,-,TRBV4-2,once,CASSQLGGMEHMNTEAFF,TGTGCCAGCAGCCAACTGGGAGGGATGGAGCATATGAACACTGAAGCTTTCTTT
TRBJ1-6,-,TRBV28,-,CASSPGSSPLHF,TGTGCCAGCAGTCCCGGGAGTTCACCCCTCCACTTT
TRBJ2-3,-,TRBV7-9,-,CASVGRATDTQYF,TGTGCCAGTGTAGGGAGAGCGACAGATACGCAGTATTTT
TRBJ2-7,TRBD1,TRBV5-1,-,CASSLGDSSYEQYF,TGCGCCAGCAGCTTGGGGGACAGCTCCTACGAGCAGTACTTC
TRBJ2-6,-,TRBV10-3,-,CAIPGSGANVLTF,TGTGCCATCCCCGGCTCTGGGGCCAACGTCCTGACTTTC
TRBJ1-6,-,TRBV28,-,CASRLGGPNNSPLHF,TGTGCCAGCCGCCTCGGAGGTCCTAATAATTCCCCCCTCCACTTT
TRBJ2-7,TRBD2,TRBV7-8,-,CASSRGLAGYSSYEQYF,TGTGCCAGCAGCCGGGGACTAGCGGGGTATTCCTCCTACGAGCAGTACTTC
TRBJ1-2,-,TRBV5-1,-,CASSFTGLKEGYTF,TGCGCCAGCAGCTTTACAGGGTTAAAGGAGGGCTACACCTTC
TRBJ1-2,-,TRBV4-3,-,CASSQYPHREGYTF,TGCGCCAGCAGCCAATATCCTCACAGGGAGGGCTACACCTTC
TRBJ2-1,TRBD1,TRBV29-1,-,CSVGQGIYNEQFF,TGCAGCGTGGGACAGGGAATCTACAATGAGCAGTTCTTC
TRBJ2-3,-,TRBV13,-,CASSLSTAESQYF,TGTGCCAGCAGCTTATCCACAGCAGAATCGCAGTATTTT
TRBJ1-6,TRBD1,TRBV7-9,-,CASSSPVLTGVNSPLHF,TGTGCCAGCAGCTCTCCGGTCTTAACAGGGGTTAATTCACCCCTCCACTTT
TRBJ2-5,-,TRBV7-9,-,CASSLITRRGETQYF,TGTGCCAGCAGCTTAATTACGAGGCGGGGAGAGACCCAGTACTTC
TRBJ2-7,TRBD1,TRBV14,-,CASSQGGQGYTYREQYF,TGTGCCAGCAGCCAAGGGGGACAGGGGTATACCTATCGCGAGCAGTACTTC
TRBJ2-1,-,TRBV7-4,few,CASSLGGSHNEQFF,TGTGCCAGCAGCTTAGGCGGGTCCCACAATGAGCAGTTCTTC
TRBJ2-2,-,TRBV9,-,CASSSKHRAVDIGELFF,TGTGCCAGCAGCTCGAAGCACAGGGCAGTAGACATCGGGGAGCTGTTTTTT
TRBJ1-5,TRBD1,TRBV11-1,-,CASSATGGIGEPQHF,TGTGCCAGCAGCGCCACAGGGGGCATCGGTGAGCCCCAGCATTTT
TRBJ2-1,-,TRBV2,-,CASKGDSYNEQFF,TGTGCCAGCAAGGGGGACTCCTACAATGAGCAGTTCTTC
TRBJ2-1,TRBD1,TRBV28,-,CASRTGIYNEQFF,TGTGCCAGCAGGACAGGGATTTACAATGAGCAGTTCTTC